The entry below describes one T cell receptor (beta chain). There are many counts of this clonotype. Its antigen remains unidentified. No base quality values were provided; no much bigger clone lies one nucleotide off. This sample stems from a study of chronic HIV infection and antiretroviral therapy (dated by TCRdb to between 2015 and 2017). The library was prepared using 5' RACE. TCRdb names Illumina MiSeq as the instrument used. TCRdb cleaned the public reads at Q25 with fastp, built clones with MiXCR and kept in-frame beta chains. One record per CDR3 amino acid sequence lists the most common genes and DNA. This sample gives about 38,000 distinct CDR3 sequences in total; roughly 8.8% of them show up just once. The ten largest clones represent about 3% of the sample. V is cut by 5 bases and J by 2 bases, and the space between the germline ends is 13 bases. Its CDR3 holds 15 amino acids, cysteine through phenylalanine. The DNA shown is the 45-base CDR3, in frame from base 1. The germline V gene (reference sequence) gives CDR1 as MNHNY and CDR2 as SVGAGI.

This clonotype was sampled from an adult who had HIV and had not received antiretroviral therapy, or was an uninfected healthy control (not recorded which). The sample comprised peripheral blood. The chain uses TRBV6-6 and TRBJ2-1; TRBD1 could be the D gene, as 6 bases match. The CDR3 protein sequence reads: CASSLPRDTYNEQFF. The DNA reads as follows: TGTGCCAGCAGTCTCCCCCGGGACACCTACAATGAGCAGTTCTTC.